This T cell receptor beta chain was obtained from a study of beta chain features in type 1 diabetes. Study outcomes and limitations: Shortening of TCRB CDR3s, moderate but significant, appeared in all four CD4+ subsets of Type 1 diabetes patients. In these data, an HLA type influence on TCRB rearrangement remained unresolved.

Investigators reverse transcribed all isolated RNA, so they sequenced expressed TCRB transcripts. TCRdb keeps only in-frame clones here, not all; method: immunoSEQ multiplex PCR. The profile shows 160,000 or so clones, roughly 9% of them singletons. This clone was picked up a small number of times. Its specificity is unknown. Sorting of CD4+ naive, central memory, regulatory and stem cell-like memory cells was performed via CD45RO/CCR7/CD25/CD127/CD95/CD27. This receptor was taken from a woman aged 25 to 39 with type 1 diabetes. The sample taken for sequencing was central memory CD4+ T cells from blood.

The chain's CDR3 is CASSSGAGRGEQFF. The DNA for the CDR3 is TGTGCCAGCAGTTCCGGAGCGGGACGGGGTGAGCAGTTCTTC. The gene calls are TRBV28 and TRBJ2-1, with 7 bases that match TRBD2. The trim removed 4 bases at V and 9 bases at J, leaving 9 bases unmatched. CDR3 length equals 14 residues. From germline, CDR1 is MDHEN and CDR2 SYDVKM.